The entry below gives a single TCR beta chain sequence along with its context. The data were obtained in a study of CD8 T cells in Susac syndrome. Random-hexamer reverse transcription was applied to 0.5 to 1 ug RNA. Via MiXCR, TCRdb re-called the immunoSEQ multiplex PCR reads, giving one row per CDR3 protein. The sample has some 100,000 distinct CDR3 sequences, approximately 95% seen once. Germline V CDR1 and CDR2: DFQATT, SNEGSKA (reference sequence). CDR3 size: 13 residues. V lost 3 bases and J lost 3, with 11 bases in between. Sequencing was performed on CD8+ T cells from PBMCs. The sequence derives from a human donor with Susac syndrome. The genes are TRBV20-1 and TRBJ1-1, with D maybe TRBD1 (6 bases). The CDR3 loop is CSASRQDHTEAFF. Here the CDR3 DNA reads TGCAGTGCTAGTCGACAGGACCACACTGAAGCTTTCTTT.